The following is a T cell receptor (beta chain) sequence with its context. The CDR3 totals 14 residues. In germline, CDR1 is MNHEY, CDR2 SMNVEV (reference sequence). V lost 6 bases, J lost 6 bases, and 6 bases stayed unmatched. The sample is drawn from a study of blood T cell repertoires in COVID-19. Sequenced by immunoSEQ multiplex PCR; TCRdb stores in-frame clones only, minus some. The table lists a few hundred thousand clones, around 91% of them singletons. The sequencing input was PBMCs or T cells enriched from blood (not recorded which). The rearrangement uses TRBV27 and TRBJ1-2, with TRBD1 matching over 11 bases. This sequence originates from a man younger than 45 who had recovered from COVID-19. CDR3 loop: CASRSGQGADGYTF. The CDR3 region has the DNA TGTGCCAGCAGATCTGGACAGGGGGCGGATGGCTACACCTTC.